This T cell receptor beta chain appears in the sequencing data of a study of T cell responses to AZD1222 COVID-19 vaccine. Data came from immunoSEQ multiplex PCR; TCRdb stores just in-frame clones and leaves some out. The sample carries around 140,000 clones, 90% recorded once. Overall study findings and caveats: Spike-wide vaccine-associated CD4 TCRs dominated at 160-218 and 743-854. Spike-specific TCR breadth and depth went up after people got two AZD1222 doses.

Trimming left V 0 bases short and J 3 bases short, with 14 bases between. This CDR3 is built from 16 residues. Germline V lookup: CDR1 LGHNA, CDR2 YSLEER. This clone appeared a few times. Antigen: not known. V and J are TRBV4-3 and TRBJ1-1; D unresolved. The material was peripheral blood, obtained on day 0 of AZD1222 vaccination. The clonotype was recovered from an adult in good health. The CDR3 reads CASSQELLLGDTEAFF. In DNA, the CDR3 is TGCGCCAGCAGCCAAGAATTACTCCTGGGCGACACTGAAGCTTTCTTT.